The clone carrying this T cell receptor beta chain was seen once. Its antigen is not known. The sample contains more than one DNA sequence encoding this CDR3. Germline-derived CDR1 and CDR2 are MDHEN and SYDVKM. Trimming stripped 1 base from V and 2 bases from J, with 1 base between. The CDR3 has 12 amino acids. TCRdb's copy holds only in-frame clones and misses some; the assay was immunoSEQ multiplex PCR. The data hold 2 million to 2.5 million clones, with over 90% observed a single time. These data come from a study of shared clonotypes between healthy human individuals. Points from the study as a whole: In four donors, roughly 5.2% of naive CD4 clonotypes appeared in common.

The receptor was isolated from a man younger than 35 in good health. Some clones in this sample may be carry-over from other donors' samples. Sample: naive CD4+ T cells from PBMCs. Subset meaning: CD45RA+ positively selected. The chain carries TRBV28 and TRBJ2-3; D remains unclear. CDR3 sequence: CASSLSTDTQYF. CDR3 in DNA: TGTGCCAGCAGTTTATCCACAGATACGCAGTATTTT.